These 15 T cell receptor beta chains were all obtained from the same sample, sequenced in a study of CD8 T cells in Susac syndrome. With random hexamers, about 0.5 to 1 ug RNA was reverse transcribed. One entry per CDR3 protein results from TCRdb running MiXCR on the immunoSEQ multiplex PCR reads. The data contain under 350,000 distinct CDR3 sequences, roughly nine tenths of them seen just once; the ten biggest clones take up 0.065%. Sequencing was done on a sample of CD4+ T cells from PBMCs. The source is a human donor with multiple sclerosis.

The chain links TRBV20-1 to TRBJ1-4, with D possibly matching TRBD1 (5 bases). The CDR3 is 15 residues long. Per germline, CDR1 DFQATT and CDR2 SNEGSKA (reference sequence). V shed 3 bases and J shed 8 bases, with 19 bases lying between them. CDR3 amino acids: CSARQPGAGGEKLFF. For the CDR3, the DNA is TGCAGTGCTAGGCAGCCCGGGGCGGGAGGGGAAAAACTGTTTTTT.

This clonotype was seen a few times. The chain uses TRBV7-6 and TRBJ1-5, with unresolved D. V lost 3 bases to trimming and J lost 5 bases, with 8 bases between them. Germline values: CDR1 SGHVS, CDR2 FNYEAQ. There are 13 residues in the CDR3. The CDR3 nucleotides are TGTGCCAGCAGCTTGGGGTGGGATCAGCCCCAGCATTTT. Translation: CASSLGWDQPQHF.

The CDR3 is CSASPDRLRNQPQHF. CDR3 coding DNA: TGCAGTGCTTCCCCGGACAGGCTGAGGAATCAGCCCCAGCATTTT. This rearrangement joins TRBV20-1 to TRBJ1-5; 7 nucleotides align to TRBD1. V shed 5 bases and J 4 bases; nucleotides not matched to a gene: 11. This CDR3 region has 15 residues. Germline CDR1 DFQATT, CDR2 SNEGSKA (reference sequence).

The chain employs TRBV5-1 and TRBJ2-1; TRBD2 is a possible D gene (6 bases). V lost 4 bases and J 0 bases, leaving 11 bases between the germline ends. The CDR3 sequence is 15 residues long. Germline CDR1 is SGHRS and CDR2 is YFSETQ. CDR3 sequence: CASSIGTSSYNEQFF. The CDR3 DNA reads as TGCGCCAGCAGCATAGGGACTTCCTCCTACAATGAGCAGTTCTTC. The full variable domain, completed using reference TRBV5-1 and TRBJ2-1, is KAGVTQTPRYLIKTRGQQVTLSCSPISGHRSVSWYQQTPGQGLQFLFEYFSETQRNKGNFPGRFSGRQFSNSRSEMNVSTLELGDSALYLCASSIGTSSYNEQFFGPGTRLTVL.

The CDR3 nucleotides are TGTGCCAGCAGCCCGGGGACTAGCGGGGGGGCTAGGCAAGAGACCCAGTACTTC. Translated: CASSPGTSGGARQETQYF. The chain is built from TRBV9 and TRBJ2-5; 16 nucleotides line up with TRBD2. CDR1 is SGDLS, CDR2 YYNGEE, per germline. This CDR3 is 18 amino acids long. The ends lost 4 bases at V and 2 bases at J; junction bases unmatched: 8.

The chain recombines TRBV3-1 with TRBJ2-2; perhaps TRBD1 as D (5 bases). Trimming took 6 bases from V and 7 from J, leaving 12 bases between them. CDR3 length equals 13 residues. Germline V gives CDR1 LGHDT, CDR2 YNNKEL (reference sequence). Here the CDR3 reads CASRSRVGGELFF. CDR3 nucleotide sequence: TGTGCCAGCAGAAGCAGGGTCGGCGGGGAGCTGTTTTTT.

V and J are TRBV20-1 and TRBJ2-1; 10 positions match TRBD2. J lost 7 bases, V lost 7 bases, and 10 bases had no gene match. CDR1 and CDR2 (germline): DFQATT, SNEGSKA (reference sequence). The CDR3 totals 14 residues. CDR3 DNA sequence: TGCAGTGTTTTGAGCGGGGGGGGATGGAATGAGCAGTTCTTC. Encoded protein: CSVLSGGGWNEQFF.

The J gene is TRBJ2-7, the V gene TRBV23-1, with a tentative D call TRBD1 (5 bases). TRBV23-1 counts as an open reading frame of uncertain function. V shed 0 bases and J shed 4 bases, with 16 bases lying between them. The CDR3 has 16 amino acids. The CDR3 protein is CASSQSRPQGRYEQYF. The DNA for the CDR3 is TGCGCCAGCAGTCAATCTCGTCCCCAGGGAAGGTACGAGCAGTACTTC.

The genes are TRBV24-1 and TRBJ2-3, with D perhaps TRBD2 (6 bases). The CDR3 sequence is 13 residues long. Trimming removed 4 bases from V and 6 bases from J, with 10 bases in between. Germline CDR1 KGHDR, CDR2 SFDVKD. The CDR3: CATSDGGVDTQYF. The CDR3 bases are TGTGCCACCAGTGACGGAGGGGTGGATACGCAGTATTTT.

This chain joins TRBV12-3 or TRBV12-4 and TRBJ2-5; no firm D call. V dropped 5 bases and J dropped 4 bases, with 8 bases sitting between them. The CDR3 spans 12 residues. CDR3 sequence reads: CASSGDRETQYF. CDR3 bases: TGTGCCAGCAGTGGGGATCGAGAGACCCAGTACTTC.

The chain couples TRBV4-2 to TRBJ2-2; possibly TRBD1 for D (5 bases). The CDR3 has 15 residues. Germline CDR1 is LGHNA and CDR2 is YNFKEQ. V dropped 1 base and J dropped 4 bases, with 10 bases sitting between them. The CDR3 loop is CASSQAQGGTGELFF. The DNA for the CDR3 is TGTGCCAGCAGCCAAGCGCAGGGTGGCACCGGGGAGCTGTTTTTT.

The chain recombines TRBV12-5 with TRBJ2-6; 7 bases agree with TRBD1. The CDR3 loop spans 16 amino acids. Germline V CDR1 and CDR2: LGHNT, FRNRAP. V was clipped by 1 base and J by 2 bases; unmatched bases: 2. This chain's CDR3 is CASGLGRGTGANVLTF. CDR3 bases: TGTGCTAGTGGTTTGGGCAGGGGGACTGGGGCCAACGTCCTGACTTTC.

J is TRBJ1-3 and V is TRBV7-9; D remains unclear. V was shortened by 5 bases and J by 4 bases, with 12 bases between the two germline ends. The CDR3 is 14 amino acids. The germline gives CDR1 SEHNR, CDR2 FQNEAQ (reference sequence). For the CDR3, the DNA is TGTGCCAGCAGCCTCACAGTACCGGGAAACACCATATATTTT. This gives the protein CASSLTVPGNTIYF.

This clonotype turned up a few times. Compared with germline, one end of the junction differs, possibly owing to a read error. V usage is TRBV5-1 and J usage is TRBJ2-3; the D is unclear. The CDR3 has 11 residues. Germline V gives CDR1 SGHRS, CDR2 YFSETQ. For the CDR3, the DNA is TGTGCCAGTAGTATCACAGATACGCAGTATTTT. It encodes CASSITDTQYF.

This chain links TRBV5-1 with TRBJ2-1, with 8 bases aligning to TRBD2. The germline V gene has CDR1 SGHRS and CDR2 YFSETQ. J gave up 2 bases and V 4 bases, and 5 bases lay outside the gene matches. The CDR3 totals 15 residues. The CDR3 DNA sequence: TGCGCCAGCAGCCCAGCGGGAGAGGCCTACAATGAGCAGTTCTTC. This translates into CASSPAGEAYNEQFF.